This T cell receptor (beta chain) was captured in a study of T cells after yellow fever vaccination. Findings and limits, study-wide: Peak timing came faster in the weaker secondary response, day 5 versus 15.

Researchers made TCR cDNA using 5'RACE template switching, and this step added a universal primer site and UMIs. TCRdb redid the calling of the 5' RACE reads with MiXCR, one entry per CDR3 protein. Among a few hundred thousand distinct CDR3 sequences listed, approximately 3.9% were seen once. In this sample, this clonotype turned up many times. As yet, its antigen is unknown. The ends were cut back, 6 bases at V and 8 bases at J, with 13 bases in the middle. There are 12 residues in the CDR3. Material: PBMCs, obtained 5 days after the yellow fever booster vaccination. The source is a man between 18 and 29 years old who received the YFV17D yellow fever vaccine. V and J are TRBV12-3 or TRBV12-4 and TRBJ1-2, with a weak D call TRBD1 (6 bases). CDR3 residues: CASRPQGAGYTF. The CDR3 coding sequence is TGTGCCAGCAGACCACAGGGAGCGGGCTACACCTTC.